This entry lists 13 T cell receptor beta chains sequenced from one sample in a study of blood T cell repertoires in COVID-19. Assay: immunoSEQ multiplex PCR; the TCRdb copy retains only in-frame clones and omits some. This table holds 95,000 to 150,000 clones, around 74% found once. The material sequenced was peripheral blood. The receptors come from a man in his fifties or sixties with acute or convalescent COVID-19.

V usage is TRBV5-8 and J usage is TRBJ1-2, with 7 bases identical to TRBD1. The germline gives CDR1 SGHTS, CDR2 YDEGEE. This CDR3 is built from 17 residues. After removal of 2 bases from V and 8 bases from J, the junction contained 18 bases not matched to a gene. The CDR3 DNA is TGTGCCAGCAGCTTTGACACTCAACAGGGGCCGTCGGGCGGCTACACCTTC. Residues: CASSFDTQQGPSGGYTF.

The chain has TRBV19 and TRBJ1-5, with D hard to call. Germline assignment: CDR1 LNHDA and CDR2 SQIVND (reference sequence). The CDR3 length is 13 residues. Trimming pared 2 bases from V and 5 bases from J, leaving 7 bases between. Here the CDR3 DNA reads TGTGCCAGTAGTATATTTTCAGATCAGCCCCAGCATTTT. It specifies CASSIFSDQPQHF.

This chain uses TRBV19 with TRBJ2-3; perhaps TRBD1 as D (5 bases). V lost 4 bases to trimming and J lost 10 bases, with 21 bases between them. CDR1 and CDR2 from the germline V gene are LNHDA and SQIVND (reference sequence). The CDR3 consists of 15 residues. This CDR3 is CASSTSTGLGAAQYF. CDR3 DNA: TGTGCCAGTAGTACCTCGACCGGGTTAGGGGCTGCGCAGTATTTT.

A few counts support this clone. CDR3 nucleotide sequence: TGTGCCAGCAGCCAATACGTCGGGGACTCGGGAGGGATGTTTTTT. Translation gives CASSQYVGDSGGMFF. This rearrangement joins TRBV3-1 (or the pseudogene TRBV3-2) to TRBJ1-4, with a possible D match to TRBD1 (5 bases). Trimming removed 2 bases from V and 15 bases from J, with 22 bases in between. This CDR3 is 15 amino acids long. Looked up from germline, CDR1 is LGHDT and CDR2 is YNNKEL (reference sequence).

This chain uses TRBV10-3 with TRBJ1-4, with 7 nucleotides matching TRBD1. Germline CDR1 ENHRY, CDR2 SYGVKD. This CDR3 region has 13 residues. After removal of 10 bases from V and 6 bases from J, the junction contained 8 bases not matched to a gene. CDR3 in amino acids: CATKTGQDEKLFF. CDR3 bases: TGTGCCACTAAGACAGGGCAGGATGAAAAACTGTTTTTT.

J is TRBJ1-1 and V is TRBV7-9; the match to TRBD1 covers 11 bases. Germline values: CDR1 SEHNR, CDR2 FQNEAQ (reference sequence). V was pared by 5 bases and J by 4 bases, with 12 bases of the junction left unmatched. The CDR3 covers 17 residues. CDR3 sequence reads: CASSTRTGGIIGTEAFF. CDR3 nucleotide sequence: TGTGCCAGCAGCACCCGGACAGGGGGCATAATCGGCACTGAAGCTTTCTTT. Full variable domain (missing parts from reference TRBV7-9 and TRBJ1-1): DTGVSQNPRHKITKRGQNVTFRCDPISEHNRLYWYRQTLGQGPEFLTYFQNEAQLEKSRLLSDRFSAERPKGSFSTLEIQRTEQGDSAMYLCASSTRTGGIIGTEAFFGQGTRLTVV.

This clone was counted a few times. The V gene is TRBV18, the J gene TRBJ2-2, with D unresolved. The germline V gene has CDR1 KGHSH and CDR2 LQKENI. The CDR3 sequence is 12 residues long. V lost 3 bases to trimming and J lost 6 bases, with 5 bases between them. The CDR3 DNA reads as TGTGCCAGCTCACCGTTAGCCGGGGAGCTGTTTTTT. The encoded protein is CASSPLAGELFF.

This clone was observed a single time. The chain couples TRBV20-1 to TRBJ1-1, with a tentative D call TRBD1 (5 bases). The CDR3 length is 11 residues. The germline gives CDR1 DFQATT, CDR2 SNEGSKA (reference sequence). The ends were cut back, 6 bases at V and 10 bases at J, with 15 bases in the middle. The CDR3 sequence is CSAAGPGRAFF. The CDR3 bases are TGCAGTGCCGCGGGGCCGGGGAGAGCTTTCTTT.

The chain recombines TRBV30 with TRBJ2-1; D possibly corresponds to TRBD2 (6 bases). The CDR3 is made up of 13 amino acids. Germline-derived CDR1 and CDR2 are GTSNPN and SVGIG (reference sequence). V gave up 2 bases and J gave up 6 bases, with 11 bases separating them. CDR3 in DNA: TGTGCCTGGAGTTTCGGGAGAGTCAATGAGCAGTTCTTC. Its protein product is CAWSFGRVNEQFF.

The chain carries TRBV6-5 and TRBJ2-7; 9 bases fit TRBD2. CDR1 and CDR2 from the germline V gene are MNHEY and SVGAGI. The CDR3 runs to 15 residues. V was pared by 6 bases and J by 3 bases, with 9 bases of the junction left unmatched. Here the CDR3 DNA reads TGTGCCAGCAGATTAGAGCGGGGGGCCGTCTACGAGCAGTACTTC. It codes for CASRLERGAVYEQYF.

The CDR3 sequence: CASSQDYQETQYF. In DNA form, the CDR3 reads TGTGCCAGCAGTCAGGACTACCAAGAGACCCAGTACTTC. The chain uses TRBV6-1 and TRBJ2-5; D may be TRBD2 (5 bases). The CDR3 spans 13 residues. Germline V CDR1 and CDR2: MNHNS, SASEGT. The ends were cut back, 5 bases at V and 0 bases at J, with 7 bases in the middle.

In DNA, the CDR3 is TGTGCCAGCAGTCACCCGACAGGGCAGGGTGAAAAACTGTTTTTT. Translated, it gives CASSHPTGQGEKLFF. The chain recombines TRBV6-5 with TRBJ1-4, with 7 bases matching TRBD1. With V trimmed by 5 bases and J by 7 bases, 10 bases remained unmatched. Germline V gene sequence: CDR1 MNHEY, CDR2 SVGAGI. The CDR3 spans 15 residues.

This rearrangement joins TRBV6-6 to TRBJ2-5; TRBD2 agrees at 7 bases. The CDR3 covers 14 residues. Germline CDR1 and CDR2: MNHNY and SVGAGI (reference sequence). The V segment lost 1 base and the J segment 2 bases; nucleotides outside the gene matches: 1. As DNA, the CDR3 is TGTGCCAGCAGTTACTTCGGGGGGCAAGAGACCCAGTACTTC. Translating gives CASSYFGGQETQYF.